A selection of T cell receptor beta chains follows, all from one sample in a study of cytomegalovirus exposure and HLA in healthy donors. Method: immunoSEQ multiplex PCR; TCRdb's copy keeps in-frame clones and lacks some. The profile shows over 150,000 clones, 80% to 90% of them singletons. The sequencing sample was made of PBMCs. Receptors originate from a girl aged 2-10 years in good health and CMV-seropositive. Both conserved end residues are part of each CDR3. Fields, in order: clone size, J gene, V gene, D gene, CDR3 DNA, CDR3 protein. The D gene is left open where the match is weak. Clone size, where shown, is once, few, many, or a class for clones that have expanded.

size: .
J: TRBJ1-5
V: TRBV6-6
D: .
DNA: TGTGCCAGCAGTTACTCGGTGGCGGGTCAGCCCCAGCATTTT
CDR3: CASSYSVAGQPQHF

size: .
J: TRBJ1-4
V: TRBV27
D: .
DNA: TGTGCCAGCCAATCTAGGGAGGCTAATGAAAAACTGTTTTTT
CDR3: CASQSREANEKLFF

size: .
J: TRBJ2-7
V: TRBV4-1
D: .
DNA: TGCGCCAGCAGCCAAGTTGCTCTTGCCCCCTACGAGCAGTACTTC
CDR3: CASSQVALAPYEQYF

size: .
J: TRBJ1-1
V: TRBV6-6
D: TRBD1
DNA: TGTGCCAGCAGACCCTTTTTGGACAGGGTGAACACTGAAGCTTTCTTT
CDR3: CASRPFLDRVNTEAFF

size: .
J: TRBJ1-2
V: TRBV2
D: .
DNA: TGTGCCAGCAGTGAGGGGAGGGCTGCTAACTATGGCTACACCTTC
CDR3: CASSEGRAANYGYTF

size: .
J: TRBJ1-1
V: TRBV7-7
D: .
DNA: TGTGCTAGCAGCTTATCAGGGAACACTGAAGCTTTCTTT
CDR3: CASSLSGNTEAFF

size: .
J: TRBJ1-4
V: TRBV4-2
D: TRBD1
DNA: TGTGCCAGCAGCCAATCAGGGGGGCGCGTTGAAAAACTGTTTTTT
CDR3: CASSQSGGRVEKLFF

size: .
J: TRBJ1-2
V: TRBV4-2
D: .
DNA: TGTGCCAGCAGCCAAGACCAGGGGAACTATGGCTACACCTTC
CDR3: CASSQDQGNYGYTF

size: .
J: TRBJ1-2
V: TRBV9
D: .
DNA: TGTGCCAGCAACCCGACAGGACGTGTCGGTGGCTACACCTTC
CDR3: CASNPTGRVGGYTF

size: .
J: TRBJ1-2
V: TRBV4-2
D: .
DNA: TGTGCCAGCAGCCGAGTAGCTAACTATGGCTACACCTTC
CDR3: CASSRVANYGYTF

size: .
J: TRBJ2-5
V: TRBV7-9
D: .
DNA: TGTGCCAGAACCCGCCCCCAGGGTCCCCGAGAGGATTCAGAGACCCAGTACTTC
CDR3: CARTRPQGPREDSETQYF

size: .
J: TRBJ2-4
V: TRBV4-1
D: .
DNA: TGCGCCAGCAGCCAAGAGGGGCTAGCCAAAAACATTCAGTACTTC
CDR3: CASSQEGLAKNIQYF

size: .
J: TRBJ1-3
V: TRBV5-1
D: TRBD1
DNA: TGCGCCAGCAGCTTGGGGACAGGGTGGTTGGCCTCTGGAAACACCATATATTTT
CDR3: CASSLGTGWLASGNTIYF

size: .
J: TRBJ2-1
V: TRBV15
D: TRBD2
DNA: TGTGCCACCAGCAGATCCGGACTAGCGCCAACGTACGTGAATGAGCAGTTCTTC
CDR3: CATSRSGLAPTYVNEQFF

size: .
J: TRBJ2-1
V: TRBV9
D: .
DNA: TGTGCCACCCCCCTCCTAGCGATTTCCTACAATGAGCAGTTCTTC
CDR3: CATPLLAISYNEQFF

size: once
J: TRBJ2-5
V: TRBV5-6
D: TRBD2
DNA: TGTGCCAGCAGCCGCGGGGGGGCACAAGAGACCCAGTACTTC
CDR3: CASSRGGAQETQYF

size: .
J: TRBJ2-7
V: TRBV12-2
D: .
DNA: TGTGCAAGTCGCCCGAGGTCACATGGGTGCGAGCAGTACTTC
CDR3: CASRPRSHGCEQYF

size: .
J: TRBJ1-1
V: TRBV10-3
D: .
DNA: TGTGCCATCAACCTACAGGAGAACACTGAAGCTTTCTTT
CDR3: CAINLQENTEAFF

size: .
J: TRBJ2-7
V: TRBV6-5
D: TRBD1
DNA: TGTGCCAGCAGGGTGCAGGGGGCCTACGAGCAGTACTTC
CDR3: CASRVQGAYEQYF

size: .
J: TRBJ1-3
V: TRBV28
D: .
DNA: TGTGCCAGCACCGTACGGGGGGCTGGAAACACCATATATTTT
CDR3: CASTVRGAGNTIYF

size: .
J: TRBJ1-1
V: TRBV19
D: .
DNA: TGTGCCAGTAATACTGTGACTGAAGCTTTCTTT
CDR3: CASNTVTEAFF

size: once
J: TRBJ2-7
V: TRBV6-1
D: .
DNA: TGTGCCAGCAGTGGGCAGGGATACGAGCAGTACTTC
CDR3: CASSGQGYEQYF

size: .
J: TRBJ1-5
V: TRBV19
D: .
DNA: TGTGCCAGTAGTATAGTAAACGGTAATCAGCCCCAGCATTTT
CDR3: CASSIVNGNQPQHF

size: few
J: TRBJ1-1
V: TRBV10-3
D: TRBD1
DNA: TGTGCCATCAGTGGCTTACAGGGGATCGCCACTGAAGCTTTCTTT
CDR3: CAISGLQGIATEAFF

size: .
J: TRBJ1-5
V: TRBV6-1
D: .
DNA: TGTGCCAGCATGGTAGGGGGTGAGGGGCCCCAGCATTTT
CDR3: CASMVGGEGPQHF

size: .
J: TRBJ2-7
V: TRBV5-8
D: .
DNA: TGTGCCAGCAGCTTCCTCAGGATGCAGCAGTACTTC
CDR3: CASSFLRMQQYF

size: .
J: TRBJ2-7
V: TRBV2
D: .
DNA: TGTGCCAGCAGCGGGCTTGGGGTACGGGGGACCTACGAGCAGTACTTC
CDR3: CASSGLGVRGTYEQYF

size: .
J: TRBJ1-1
V: TRBV2
D: TRBD1
DNA: TGTGCCAGCAGTGTAACAGGGGGACTCCAAGCTTTCTTT
CDR3: CASSVTGGLQAFF

size: once
J: TRBJ1-2
V: TRBV5-1
D: .
DNA: TGCGCCAGCAGCGTCCACCCGGACTATGGCTACACCTTC
CDR3: CASSVHPDYGYTF

size: .
J: TRBJ1-4
V: TRBV7-6
D: TRBD1
DNA: TGTGCCAGCAGCGCCGCCGGGACAGGGGGTGAAAAACTGTTTTTT
CDR3: CASSAAGTGGEKLFF

size: .
J: TRBJ2-2
V: TRBV2
D: .
DNA: TGTGCCAGCAGCGAGGACAACTACACCGGGGAGCTGTTTTTT
CDR3: CASSEDNYTGELFF

size: .
J: TRBJ1-2
V: TRBV28
D: .
DNA: TGTGCCAGCGTTTCGCCTTGGGGGGAAGAATATGGCTACACCTTC
CDR3: CASVSPWGEEYGYTF

size: .
J: TRBJ2-1
V: TRBV30
D: TRBD2
DNA: TGTGCCTGGAGTCCCGGGGGGAGCGGGAGCTATGAGCAGTTCTTC
CDR3: CAWSPGGSGSYEQFF

size: .
J: TRBJ1-4
V: TRBV27
D: .
DNA: TGTGCCAGCAAGGAATTAGTAACGGCCCCGGGGGAAAAACTGTTTTTT
CDR3: CASKELVTAPGEKLFF